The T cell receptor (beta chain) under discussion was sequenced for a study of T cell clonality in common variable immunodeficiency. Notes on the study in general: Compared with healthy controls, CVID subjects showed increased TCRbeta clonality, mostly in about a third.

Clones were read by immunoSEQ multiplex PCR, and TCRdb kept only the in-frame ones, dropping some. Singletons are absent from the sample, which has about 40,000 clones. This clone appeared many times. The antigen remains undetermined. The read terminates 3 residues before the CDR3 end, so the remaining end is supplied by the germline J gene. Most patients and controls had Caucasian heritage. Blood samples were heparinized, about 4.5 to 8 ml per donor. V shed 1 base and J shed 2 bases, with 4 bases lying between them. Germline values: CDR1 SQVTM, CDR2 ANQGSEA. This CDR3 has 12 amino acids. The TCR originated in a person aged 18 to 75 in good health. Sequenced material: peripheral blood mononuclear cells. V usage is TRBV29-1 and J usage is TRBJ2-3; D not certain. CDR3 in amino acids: CSVEANTDTQYF. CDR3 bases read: TGCAGCGTTGAAGCTAACACAGATACG.